This is a list of T cell receptor beta chains from one sample in a study of T cell responses to AZD1222 COVID-19 vaccine. TCRdb's copy holds only in-frame clones and misses some; the assay was immunoSEQ multiplex PCR. The sample includes under 35,000 clones, 88% of them seen just once. Source: peripheral blood, taken 28 days after the second AZD1222 dose. These receptors were taken from an adult who received the AZD1222 COVID-19 vaccine. CDR3s include the opening cysteine and the closing phenylalanine or tryptophan. D genes are given only for firm matches. Clone size appears in some rows only: once, few, many, or a class for an expanded clone.

v_call	cdr3_length	d_call	j_call	clone_size	cdr3_aa	cdr3_nt
TRBV20-1	11	NA	TRBJ2-7	NA	CSARPNYEQYF	TGCAGTGCTAGGCCCAACTACGAGCAGTACTTC
TRBV7-3	14	TRBD1	TRBJ2-1	NA	CASSLGPGGDEQFF	TGTGCCAGCAGCTTGGGCCCAGGGGGCGATGAGCAGTTCTTC
TRBV19	15	NA	TRBJ1-1	NA	CASSIDQRRNTEAFF	TGTGCCAGTAGTATAGATCAGCGCAGGAACACTGAAGCTTTCTTT
TRBV7-3	14	NA	TRBJ1-3	NA	CASSAGTSGNTIYF	TGTGCCAGCAGCGCCGGGACATCCGGAAACACCATATATTTT
TRBV7-2	17	NA	TRBJ1-6	once	CASSLGARSSYNSPLHF	TGTGCCAGCAGCCTAGGGGCGAGGAGCTCCTATAATTCACCCCTCCACTTT
TRBV3-1/TRBV3-2	15	TRBD2	TRBJ2-7	NA	CASSQGKRDSYEQYF	TGTGCCAGCAGCCAAGGGAAGCGGGACTCCTACGAGCAGTACTTC
TRBV19	14	TRBD1	TRBJ1-2	NA	CASSVYQGAGGYTF	TGTGCCAGTAGTGTGTACCAGGGGGCCGGTGGCTACACCTTC
TRBV2	12	NA	TRBJ2-7	once	CASRQDRYEQYF	TGTGCCAGCAGACAAGACAGGTACGAGCAGTACTTC
TRBV10-3	12	NA	TRBJ2-7	NA	CATWVYRQTRSF	TGTGCCACTTGGGTCTACCGACAGACTAGATCCTTC
TRBV10-3	18	NA	TRBJ1-3	NA	CAIQHTGEGSHSGNTIYF	TGTGCCATCCAACACACGGGAGAGGGGTCACACTCTGGAAACACCATATATTTT
TRBV5-6	15	TRBD1	TRBJ1-2	NA	CASSLRGDSLVGYTF	TGTGCCAGCAGCTTGAGGGGGGACAGCCTGGTTGGCTACACCTTC
TRBV12-3/TRBV12-4	13	NA	TRBJ1-1	NA	CASSFRGSAEAFF	TGTGCCAGCAGTTTTAGGGGGTCCGCTGAAGCTTTCTTT
TRBV6-5	13	NA	TRBJ2-7	NA	CASSYASSYGQYF	TGTGCCAGCAGTTACGCCAGTTCCTACGGGCAGTACTTC
TRBV18	14	TRBD1	TRBJ2-7	NA	CASSPTGAGYEQYF	TGTGCCAGCTCCCCTACAGGGGCCGGCTACGAGCAGTACTTC
TRBV6-1	15	NA	TRBJ1-6	NA	CASSDSGRQNSPLHF	TGTGCCAGCAGTGATTCGGGACGGCAGAATTCACCCCTCCACTTT
TRBV28	21	TRBD2	TRBJ2-4	NA	CASSPRSGRAGGVLAKNIQYF	TGTGCCAGCAGCCCTAGGAGTGGGAGAGCGGGGGGGGTACTAGCCAAAAACATTCAGTACTTC
TRBV7-3	14	TRBD1	TRBJ1-2	NA	CASSPGTGPRGYTF	TGTGCCAGCAGCCCTGGGACAGGCCCGCGCGGCTACACCTTC
TRBV5-1	15	TRBD1	TRBJ2-5	NA	CASSPWTGTQETQYF	TGCGCCAGCAGCCCTTGGACAGGAACTCAAGAGACCCAGTACTTC
TRBV5-1	13	NA	TRBJ2-3	NA	CASNSYGTDTQYF	TGCGCCAGCAACTCCTATGGCACAGATACGCAGTATTTT